The T cell receptor beta chain described here comes from a study of cytomegalovirus exposure and HLA in healthy donors. 60 Vbeta and 13 Jbeta primers were used in PCR. Sequencing used immunoSEQ multiplex PCR; TCRdb keeps in-frame clones, though not all of them. Of 150,000 or so clones detected, 60% to 85% appear once; the ten largest clones hold 10% to 15%. Study findings and constraints: A likely sequencing artifact accounted for one observed cluster of highly shared sequence variants. There were some public TCRs occurring in many donors, but most TCR sequences were rare.

Worth noting for this clone: The antigen is unknown.

There are 13 residues in the CDR3. Trimming stripped 6 bases from V and 5 bases from J, with 11 bases between. Germline CDR1 and CDR2: MRHNA and SNTAGT. This receptor was taken from a man aged 40-49 years in good health and CMV-seropositive. The V gene is TRBV6-4, the J gene TRBJ1-5; the D gene is possibly TRBD1 (5 bases). Specimen: PBMCs. The CDR3 sequence is CASSEGADQPQHF. The CDR3 DNA follows: TGTGCCAGCAGCGAAGGGGCGGATCAGCCCCAGCATTTT.